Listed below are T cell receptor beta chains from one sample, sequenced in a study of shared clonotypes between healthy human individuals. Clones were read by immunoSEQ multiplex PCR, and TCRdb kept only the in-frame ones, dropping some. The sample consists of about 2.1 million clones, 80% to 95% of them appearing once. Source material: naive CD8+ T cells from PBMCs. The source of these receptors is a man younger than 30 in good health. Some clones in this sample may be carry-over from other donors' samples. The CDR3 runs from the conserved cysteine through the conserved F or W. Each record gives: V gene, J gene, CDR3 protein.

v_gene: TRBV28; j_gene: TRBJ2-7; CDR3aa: CASRKTPLSYEQYF
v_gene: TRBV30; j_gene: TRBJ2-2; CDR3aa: CACRPPLRTGELFF
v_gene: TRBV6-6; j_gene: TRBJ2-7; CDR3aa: CASSYHTADEQYF
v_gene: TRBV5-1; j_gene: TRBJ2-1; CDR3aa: CASSLAGQHEQFF
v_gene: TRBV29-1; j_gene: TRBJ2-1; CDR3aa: CSVDSASGKGNEQFF
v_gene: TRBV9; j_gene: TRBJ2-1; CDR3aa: CASSASGSRDEQFF
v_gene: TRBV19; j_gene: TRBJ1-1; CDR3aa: CASSIGTVNTEAFF
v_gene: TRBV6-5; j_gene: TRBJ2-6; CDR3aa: CASSLGALGANVLTF
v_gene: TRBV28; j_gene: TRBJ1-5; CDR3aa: CASSFYEGESNQPQHF
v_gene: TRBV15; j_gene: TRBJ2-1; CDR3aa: CATKQQGGHYNEQFF
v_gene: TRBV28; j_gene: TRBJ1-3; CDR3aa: CASNPEGNTIYF
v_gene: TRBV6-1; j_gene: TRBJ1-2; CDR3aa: CASSATGKGGYTF
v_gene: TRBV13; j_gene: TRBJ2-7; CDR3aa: CASSSGTAYEQYF
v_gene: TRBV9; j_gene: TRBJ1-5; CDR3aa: CASSTGTLPQHF
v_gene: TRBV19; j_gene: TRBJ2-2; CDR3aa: CASSPQTGELFF
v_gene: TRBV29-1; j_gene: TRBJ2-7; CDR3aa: CSVLRRGYEQYF
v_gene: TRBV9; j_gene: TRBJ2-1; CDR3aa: CASGTEDYNEQFF
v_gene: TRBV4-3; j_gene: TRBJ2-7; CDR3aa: CASSQDASGRYEQYF
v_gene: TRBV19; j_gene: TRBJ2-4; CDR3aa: CAASLGTVIAKNIQYF
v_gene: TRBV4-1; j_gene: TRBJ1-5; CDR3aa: CASSQIQDQPQHF
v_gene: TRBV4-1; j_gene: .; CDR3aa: CASSPGQGTYEQYF
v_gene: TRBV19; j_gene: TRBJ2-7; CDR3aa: CASSHVFPSGAYEQYF
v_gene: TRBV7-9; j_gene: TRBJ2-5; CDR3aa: CASSLAGGYQETQYF
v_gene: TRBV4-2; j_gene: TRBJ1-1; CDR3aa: CASSPLAGTMNTEAFF
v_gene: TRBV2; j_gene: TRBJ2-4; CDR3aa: CASRGFAKNIQYF
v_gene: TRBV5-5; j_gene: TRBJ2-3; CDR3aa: CASSLFWTSTDTQYF
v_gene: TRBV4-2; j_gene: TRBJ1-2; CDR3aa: CASSQEDRGLNYGYTF
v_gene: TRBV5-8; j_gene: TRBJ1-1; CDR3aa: CASSPWRRLSEAFF
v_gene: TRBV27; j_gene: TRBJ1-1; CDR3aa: CASSLLVGHTEAFF
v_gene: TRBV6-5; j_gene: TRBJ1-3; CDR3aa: CASRPQPGSGNTIYF
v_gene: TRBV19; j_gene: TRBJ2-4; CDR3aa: CASSIDPVSAKNIQYF
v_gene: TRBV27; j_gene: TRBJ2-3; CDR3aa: CASSRTHTDTQYF
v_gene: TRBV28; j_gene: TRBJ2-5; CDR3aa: CASSSGIWETQYF
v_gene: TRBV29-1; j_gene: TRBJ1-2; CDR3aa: CSVPGGAYYGYTF
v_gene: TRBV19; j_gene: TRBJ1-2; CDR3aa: CASSIDPRPVRYGYTF
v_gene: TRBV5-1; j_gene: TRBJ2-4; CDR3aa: CASSFRQGNIQYF
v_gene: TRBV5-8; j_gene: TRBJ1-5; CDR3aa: CASSSRGHQPQHF
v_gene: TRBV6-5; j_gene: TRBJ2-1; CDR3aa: CASSYSRTSGYNEQFF
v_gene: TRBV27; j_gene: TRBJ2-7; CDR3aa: CARETQGAWCNSYEQYF
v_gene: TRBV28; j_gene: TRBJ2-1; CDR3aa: CASSPRGLARWNEQFF
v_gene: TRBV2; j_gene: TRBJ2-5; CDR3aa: CASSEALQRVVGQYF
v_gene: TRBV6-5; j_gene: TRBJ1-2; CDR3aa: CASSNRDRSGYTF
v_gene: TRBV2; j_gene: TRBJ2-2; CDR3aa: CASSESLGQVVPGELFF
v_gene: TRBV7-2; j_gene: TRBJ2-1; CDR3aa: CASSFYGGSSYNEQFF
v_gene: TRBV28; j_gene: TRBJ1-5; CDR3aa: CASSFLKSHRSNQPQHF
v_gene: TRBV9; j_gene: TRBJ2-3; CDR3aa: CASSERDRIFTDTQYF
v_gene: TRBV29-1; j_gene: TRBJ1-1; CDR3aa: CSVEGGGLGTEAFF
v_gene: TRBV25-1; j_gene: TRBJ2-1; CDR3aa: CASSEVRGGWDNEQFF
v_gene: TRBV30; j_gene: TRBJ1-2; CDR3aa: CAWRAQQRDSGTNYGYTF
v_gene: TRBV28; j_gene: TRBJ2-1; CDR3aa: CASSPRSGGTHNEQFF
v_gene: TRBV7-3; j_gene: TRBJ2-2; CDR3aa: CASSLNRGSNTGELFF
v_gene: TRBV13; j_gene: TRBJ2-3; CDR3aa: CASSFRQAGSTDTQYF
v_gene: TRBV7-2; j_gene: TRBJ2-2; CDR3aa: CASLAGLGLTGELFF
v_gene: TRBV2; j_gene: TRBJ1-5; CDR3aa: CASSEWRHQPQHF
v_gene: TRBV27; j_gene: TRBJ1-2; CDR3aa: CASSWGGALRYGYTF
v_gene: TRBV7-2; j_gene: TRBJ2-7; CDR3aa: CASSPGTSDYEQYF
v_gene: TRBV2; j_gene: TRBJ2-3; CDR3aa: CASSGPGLAVITDTQYF